This T cell receptor (beta chain) came from a study of blood T cell repertoires in COVID-19. About the study: Acute-phase and convalescent COVID-19 samples originated in the United States, Italy and Spain. PBMCs, B-cell-depleted T cells, or T cells were the source of the cDNA or gDNA that made up the material.

This clone was seen only a few times. The authors' processing: Amplification from reference gene primers served as the basis for estimated nucleated cell counts. This table comes from immunoSEQ multiplex PCR, and its TCRdb copy is limited to in-frame clones, with some not included. V and J calls and clone size are copied from that table; D and trimming were computed from the DNA. The data hold tens of thousands of clones, with around 91% observed a single time. Per germline, CDR1 ENHRY and CDR2 SYGVKD. Losses at the gene ends were 3 bases for V and 12 bases for J; bases not matched to a gene: 7. The CDR3 runs to 12 residues.

The specimen was peripheral blood. The chain recombines TRBV10-3 with TRBJ1-2; 7 nucleotides line up with TRBD1. This TCR derives from a man between 60 and 70 years old with active COVID-19. In DNA form, the CDR3 reads TGTGCCATCAGTGAACAGGGGTACCGACACACCTTC. Its translation: CAISEQGYRHTF.